Below, 32 T cell receptor beta chains from the same sample are listed, as sequenced in a study of shared clonotypes between healthy human individuals. The repertoire was sequenced with immunoSEQ multiplex PCR; TCRdb's copy has only in-frame clones and lacks some. In the table there are fewer than 600,000 clones, around 78% of which are singletons. Sequencing used PBMCs. Source of these receptors: a woman in her thirties or forties in good health. Some clones in this sample may be carry-over from other donors' samples.

The gene calls are TRBV10-3 and TRBJ2-7; 11 bases are shared with TRBD2. Trimming cost V 0 bases and J 2 bases; bases outside gene matches: 6. The CDR3 consists of 17 residues. The germline CDR1 and CDR2 sequences are ENHRY and SYGVKD. The CDR3 bases are TGTGCCATCAGTGAGTCAACTAGCGGGAGTCTCGCCTACGAGCAGTACTTC. Protein: CAISESTSGSLAYEQYF.

This clone was detected ten times or more. The same CDR3 also results from other DNA sequences found in this sample. The chain employs TRBV19 and TRBJ2-5, with 9 bases aligning to TRBD1. The germline CDR1 and CDR2 sequences are LNHDA and SQIVND (reference sequence). V was pared by 4 bases and J by 3 bases, with 0 bases of the junction left unmatched. The CDR3 runs 13 residues. CDR3 bases: TGTGCCAGTAGTAGGGACAGGGAAGAGACCCAGTACTTC. Translated: CASSRDREETQYF.

The chain is built from TRBV5-1 and TRBJ1-1; 10 nucleotides match TRBD1. Trimming cost V 3 bases and J 1 base; bases outside gene matches: 6. The CDR3 consists of 16 residues. CDR1 is SGHRS, CDR2 YFSETQ, per germline. This chain's CDR3 is CASSSGTGARNTEAFF. CDR3 bases: TGCGCCAGCAGCTCGGGGACAGGGGCCAGGAACACTGAAGCTTTCTTT.

As for this clone: This may come from a read error, since a much larger clone is one base off. The sample carries other DNA sequences with the same CDR3. The chain has TRBV2 and TRBJ2-3, with no clear D. V lost 6 bases and J lost 4, with 8 bases in between. Per germline, CDR1 SNHLY and CDR2 FYNNEI. This CDR3 region has 12 residues. The CDR3 bases are TGTGCCAGCAGCTGGCCCGCAGATACGCAGTATTTT. Its translation is CASSWPADTQYF.

This clone was detected only a few times. This sequence joins TRBV2 and TRBJ1-5, with 8 bases aligning to TRBD1. V shed 7 bases, J shed 5 bases, and the junction held 7 bases outside the gene matches. CDR3 length: 14 residues. Germline V gene sequence: CDR1 SNHLY, CDR2 FYNNEI. The CDR3: CASNLDRVYQPQHF. CDR3 sequence (DNA): TGTGCCAGCAATCTGGACAGGGTCTATCAGCCCCAGCATTTT. Full variable domain (remainder filled in from reference TRBV2 and TRBJ1-5): EPEVTQTPSHQVTQMGQEVILRCVPISNHLYFYWYRQILGQKVEFLVSFYNNEISEKSEIFDDQFSVERPDGSNFTLKIRSTKLEDSAMYFCASNLDRVYQPQHFGDGTRLSIL.

This clone was found a few times. A far larger clone lies a single base away; this is likely a read error. The chain uses TRBV7-3 and TRBJ2-1, with D perhaps matching TRBD2 (5 bases). The CDR3 loop spans 13 amino acids. The ends were cut back, 3 bases at V and 8 bases at J, with 11 bases in the middle. CDR1 is SGHTA, CDR2 FQGTGA, per germline. As DNA, the CDR3 is TGTGCCAGCAGCTTTTTGACTAACCATGAGCAGTTCTTC. This codes for CASSFLTNHEQFF.

The CDR3 is CASSPGLQTDTQYF. Written as DNA, the CDR3 is TGCGCCAGCAGCCCGGGACTGCAAACAGATACGCAGTATTTT. This chain connects TRBV10-1 to TRBJ2-3; TRBD2 is a possible D gene (6 bases). The germline V and J ends were trimmed by 6 bases and 3 bases, with 13 bases remaining between them. Germline assignment: CDR1 WNHNN and CDR2 SYGVQD (reference sequence). The CDR3 has 14 residues.

V gene TRBV5-4 combines with J gene TRBJ1-2, with D maybe TRBD1 (6 bases). This CDR3 spans 14 amino acids. Trimming took off 2 bases at V and 6 bases at J, with 14 bases between the two ends. Looked up from germline, CDR1 is SGHNT and CDR2 is YYREEE (reference sequence). CDR3 sequence reads: CASSFYARGNGYTF. The CDR3 bases are TGTGCCAGCAGCTTTTACGCCAGGGGTAATGGCTACACCTTC.

The V and J genes are TRBV18 and TRBJ2-1, with 9 positions matching TRBD2. This CDR3 has 17 residues. CDR1 is KGHSH and CDR2 is LQKENI in the germline V gene. V shed 0 bases and J 3 bases; nucleotides not matched to a gene: 6. CDR3 residues: CASSPPSLAGYYNEQFF. In nucleotides, the CDR3 is TGTGCCAGCTCACCACCGAGCCTAGCGGGATACTACAATGAGCAGTTCTTC.

V gene TRBV6-1 combines with J gene TRBJ2-7; 10 bases are a match to TRBD2. CDR3 length equals 14 residues. V shed 7 bases and J 3 bases; nucleotides not matched to a gene: 6. The V gene's germline CDR1 is MNHNS and CDR2 SASEGT. The CDR3 region has the DNA TGTGCCAGCATAAGAAGCGGGAGGGGCTACGAGCAGTACTTC. Translating it yields CASIRSGRGYEQYF.

V and J are TRBV15 and TRBJ2-1; 10 bases are a match to TRBD2. This CDR3 contains 16 residues. CDR1 is LNHNV, CDR2 YYDKDF, per germline (reference sequence). The ends lost 4 bases at V and 1 base at J; junction bases unmatched: 4. Here the CDR3 DNA reads TGTGCCACCAGCACCCCGACTAGCGGGTCCTACAATGAGCAGTTCTTC. Translating it yields CATSTPTSGSYNEQFF.

The chain combines TRBV27 with TRBJ1-1, with D hard to call. Germline-derived CDR1 and CDR2 are MNHEY and SMNVEV (reference sequence). Trimming took off 4 bases at V and 9 bases at J, with 18 bases between the two ends. The CDR3 consists of 14 residues. CDR3 in DNA: TGTGCCAGCAGTTCACCCCCCAAAGGGTCTAAAGCTTTCTTT. Translated: CASSSPPKGSKAFF.

J is TRBJ2-1 and V is TRBV18; TRBD2 agrees at 8 bases. V was pared by 2 bases and J by 4 bases, with 7 bases of the junction left unmatched. Germline V gives CDR1 KGHSH, CDR2 LQKENI. The CDR3 is 16 residues long. In DNA form, the CDR3 reads TGTGCCAGCTCACCATTAGCGGGATTACAGTACAATGAGCAGTTCTTC. Translated: CASSPLAGLQYNEQFF.

The V gene is TRBV19, the J gene TRBJ2-2; 11 nucleotides line up with TRBD2. V lost 6 bases to trimming and J lost 7 bases; unmatched junction nucleotides: 10. Germline V CDR1 and CDR2: LNHDA, SQIVND (reference sequence). The CDR3 is 16 residues long. CDR3 amino acids: CASSLPWTSGFGELFF. The CDR3 region has the DNA TGTGCCAGTAGCTTACCGTGGACTAGCGGGTTCGGGGAGCTGTTTTTT.

The V and J genes are TRBV2 and TRBJ2-5; maybe TRBD2 (5 bases). Per germline, CDR1 SNHLY and CDR2 FYNNEI. V lost 1 base, J lost 0 bases, and 6 bases lay in between. This CDR3 is built from 14 residues. This CDR3 is CASSEGGYQETQYF. CDR3 DNA sequence: TGTGCCAGCAGTGAAGGCGGGTACCAAGAGACCCAGTACTTC.

Concerning this clone: This is likely an artifact of a read error, given a far larger clone one base away. The chain employs TRBV11-3 and TRBJ2-1; D is possibly TRBD2 (5 bases). V dropped 0 bases and J dropped 0 bases, with 9 bases sitting between them. Germline V gene data show CDR1 as SGHNT and CDR2 as YENEEA. The CDR3 has 16 residues. The CDR3 loop is CASSLDWESSYNEQFF. CDR3 sequence (DNA): TGTGCCAGCAGCTTAGATTGGGAGAGCTCCTACAATGAGCAGTTCTTC.

The rearrangement joins TRBV27 to TRBJ2-5; TRBD2 matches 7 bases. J was trimmed by 2 bases and V by 4 bases; bases with no gene match: 7. Germline V gene sequence: CDR1 MNHEY, CDR2 SMNVEV (reference sequence). The CDR3 totals 15 residues. CDR3 in amino acids: CASSSTGGEQETQYF. The CDR3 region has the DNA TGTGCCAGCAGTTCCACGGGGGGAGAACAAGAGACCCAGTACTTC.

The chain combines TRBV5-1 with TRBJ2-1, with 8 bases aligning to TRBD1. The CDR3 is 14 amino acids. Germline V gene data show CDR1 as SGHRS and CDR2 as YFSETQ. J lost 9 bases, V lost 5 bases, and 10 bases had no gene match. The CDR3 nucleotides are TGCGCCAGCAGAGGGTGGGGACAGGTAACTGAGCAGTTCTTC. Amino acids: CASRGWGQVTEQFF.

This chain uses TRBV18 with TRBJ1-1; D remains unclear. V was trimmed by 6 bases and J by 0 bases, leaving 14 bases between them. CDR1 and CDR2 from the germline V gene are KGHSH and LQKENI. This CDR3 has 15 amino acids. The CDR3 nucleotides read TGTGCCAGCTCCCCCAGTTTCGATGTGAACACTGAAGCTTTCTTT. Translation: CASSPSFDVNTEAFF.

CDR3: CASSLFWTGAGETQYF. The DNA of the CDR3 is TGTGCCAGCAGCCTTTTCTGGACAGGGGCAGGAGAGACCCAGTACTTC. J is TRBJ2-5 and V is TRBV7-2; 9 bases map to TRBD1. The V gene end was trimmed by 5 bases and the J gene end by 4 bases; junction bases not matched to a gene: 11. Germline V gene lookup returns CDR1 SGHTA and CDR2 FQGNSA. The CDR3 has 16 residues.

The rearrangement uses TRBV28 and TRBJ2-7; TRBD2 is a possible D gene (6 bases). The CDR3 extends over 14 amino acids. Trimming took off 3 bases at V and 2 bases at J, with 11 bases between the two ends. CDR1 and CDR2 from the germline V gene are MDHEN and SYDVKM. CDR3 region: CASSLGGNPYEQYF. The DNA for the CDR3 is TGTGCCAGCAGTTTGGGCGGGAACCCCTACGAGCAGTACTTC. The complete variable domain, with remaining parts taken from reference TRBV28 and TRBJ2-7, reads DVKVTQSSRYLVKRTGEKVFLECVQDMDHENMFWYRQDPGLGLRLIYFSYDVKMKEKGDIPEGYSVSREKKERFSLILESASTNQTSMYLCASSLGGNPYEQYFGPGTRLTVT.

The chain recombines TRBV6-1 with TRBJ2-3, with D maybe TRBD2 (5 bases). Trimming removed 8 bases at V and 2 bases at J, with 8 bases between. The CDR3 length is 12 residues. Germline V gene lookup returns CDR1 MNHNS and CDR2 SASEGT. DNA of the CDR3: TGTGCCAGCGAGAGGGCCACAGATACGCAGTATTTT. Amino acid sequence: CASERATDTQYF.

The chain joins TRBV7-9 to TRBJ2-1; D gene uncertain. The CDR3 has 12 amino acids. Per germline, CDR1 SEHNR and CDR2 FQNEAQ (reference sequence). Between the trimmed V and J ends, which lost 0 bases and 15 bases, there was a span of 12 bases. CDR3 sequence reads: CASSLAFLLLFF. CDR3 DNA: TGTGCCAGCAGCTTAGCGTTTTTGCTCCTGTTCTTC.

This sequence joins TRBV5-4 and TRBJ2-7, with D perhaps matching TRBD2 (5 bases). The V end lost 0 bases, the J end lost 5 bases, and 18 bases lay between the germline ends. In germline, CDR1 is SGHNT, CDR2 YYREEE (reference sequence). The CDR3 is 16 amino acids. CDR3 loop: CASSLVRGGTTDEQYF. The CDR3 DNA is TGTGCCAGCAGCTTGGTTCGGGGTGGAACTACGGACGAGCAGTACTTC.

The chain is built from TRBV6-1 and TRBJ1-2; no firm D call. CDR1 MNHNS and CDR2 SASEGT come from the germline V gene. V was shortened by 1 base and J by 9 bases, with 18 bases between the two germline ends. CDR3 length: 15 residues. The CDR3 DNA sequence: TGTGCCAGCAGTGAAGGGTTCGGTACTGGACGCAGCTACACCTTC. Encoded protein: CASSEGFGTGRSYTF.

J is TRBJ2-3 and V is TRBV19; tentatively, D is TRBD1 (6 bases). From germline, CDR1 is LNHDA and CDR2 SQIVND (reference sequence). Between the trimmed V and J ends, which lost 3 bases and 4 bases, there was a span of 14 bases. The CDR3 spans 15 residues. The CDR3: CASSIPIQGPDTQYF. The CDR3 DNA sequence: TGTGCCAGTAGTATTCCCATCCAGGGGCCAGATACGCAGTATTTT. The full variable domain, its missing parts supplied by reference TRBV19 and TRBJ2-3, is DGGITQSPKYLFRKEGQNVTLSCEQNLNHDAMYWYRQDPGQGLRLIYYSQIVNDFQKGDIAEGYSVSREKKESFPLTVTSAQKNPTAFYLCASSIPIQGPDTQYFGPGTRLTVL.

The V and J genes are TRBV28 and TRBJ1-4; D may be TRBD1 (6 bases). Germline CDR1 is MDHEN and CDR2 is SYDVKM. This CDR3 comprises 13 residues. CDR3 nucleotides: TGTGCGACAACAGGGAGCGTTCGTGAAAAACTGTTTTTT. Translated, it gives CATTGSVREKLFF.

This clone has only a few counts. The CDR3 DNA reads TGTGCCAGCAAAACTAGCGCGGTCCAAGAGACCCAGTACTTC. Translating it yields CASKTSAVQETQYF. The chain recombines TRBV6-5 with TRBJ2-5; 7 nucleotides align to TRBD2. Germline V lookup: CDR1 MNHEY, CDR2 SVGAGI. After removal of 7 bases from V and 1 base from J, the junction contained 6 bases not matched to a gene. The CDR3 consists of 14 residues.

To note about this clone: This probably arose from a read error, given a far larger clone one base away. Other DNA sequences in the sample encode the same CDR3. This chain uses TRBV30 with TRBJ2-5; 7 bases are a match to TRBD2. The germline V gene has CDR1 GTSNPN and CDR2 SVGIG (reference sequence). With 2 bases clipped from V and 2 bases from J, the junction kept 8 bases outside the gene matches. The CDR3 consists of 15 residues. CDR3 region: CAWSPGRGLQETQYF. CDR3 nucleotide sequence: TGTGCCTGGAGTCCCGGGCGGGGGTTGCAAGAGACCCAGTACTTC. The full variable domain, in which reference TRBV30 and TRBJ2-5 provide the parts outside the CDR3, is SQTIHQWPATLVQPVGSPLSLECTVEGTSNPNLYWYRQAAGRGLQLLFYSVGIGQISSEVPQNLSASRPQDRQFILSSKKLLLSDSGFYLCAWSPGRGLQETQYFGPGTRLLVL.

The chain links TRBV30 to TRBJ2-5; D remains unclear. Germline V gives CDR1 GTSNPN, CDR2 SVGIG (reference sequence). With 0 bases removed from V and 5 bases from J, the gap between germline ends came to 13 bases. CDR3 size: 14 residues. CDR3 DNA sequence: TGTGCCTGGAGTGTACTCGCGGAAGGGGAGACCCAGTACTTC. Its protein product is CAWSVLAEGETQYF.

The rearrangement links TRBV19 to TRBJ1-5, with no clear D. The germline V and J ends were trimmed by 6 bases and 2 bases, with 11 bases remaining between them. CDR3 length equals 14 residues. The germline V gene has CDR1 LNHDA and CDR2 SQIVND (reference sequence). CDR3 protein: CASSPGGGNQPQHF. The CDR3 DNA reads TGTGCCAGTAGCCCAGGTGGGGGCAATCAGCCCCAGCATTTT.

V and J are TRBV11-3 and TRBJ2-1; the D gene is possibly TRBD2 (5 bases). The CDR3 extends over 14 amino acids. Germline loops: CDR1 SGHNT, CDR2 YENEEA. V shed 2 bases and J shed 3 bases, with 8 bases lying between them. CDR3 protein: CASSLIGSYNEQFF. The CDR3 DNA sequence: TGTGCCAGCAGCTTAATAGGGAGCTACAATGAGCAGTTCTTC.